A single T cell receptor beta chain is shown here with its context. This sample was taken from a study of CD8 T cells in Susac syndrome. The CDR3 has 16 amino acids. Germline V gives CDR1 LGHNA, CDR2 YNFKEQ. Trimming cost V 0 bases and J 11 bases; bases outside gene matches: 10. Random hexamers were used to reverse transcribe the RNA input (roughly 0.5 to 1 ug). immunoSEQ multiplex PCR amplified TCR beta CDR3 across 54 Vbeta, 13 Jbeta. TCRdb called the immunoSEQ multiplex PCR reads again in MiXCR, with one record for every CDR3 protein. Among roughly 180,000 distinct CDR3 sequences listed, over 85% were seen once.

The clonotype was recovered from a human donor in good health. V gene TRBV4-2 combines with J gene TRBJ2-1, with 10 bases fitting TRBD2. The specimen sequenced was CD4+ T cells from PBMCs. CDR3 sequence reads: CASSQDPGLADIKQFF. The CDR3 nucleotides read TGTGCCAGCAGCCAAGATCCCGGACTAGCGGACATCAAGCAGTTCTTC.